The 31 T cell receptor beta chains given below trace back to one sample, sequenced in a study of blood T cell repertoires in COVID-19. The data were produced by immunoSEQ multiplex PCR, yet TCRdb's version contains in-frame clones alone and is incomplete. Altogether tens of thousands of clones are present, around 87% being singletons, with the ten largest covering over 25%. Sample: peripheral blood. The receptors here all came from a woman of 80 years or more with active or convalescent COVID-19.

The rearrangement joins TRBV11-3 to TRBJ2-3; TRBD2 matches 7 bases. Germline V gene data show CDR1 as SGHNT and CDR2 as YENEEA. This CDR3 comprises 16 residues. The ends lost 1 base at V and 0 bases at J; junction bases unmatched: 4. CDR3 nucleotide sequence: TGTGCCAGCAGCTTAGGGGACTACCCCAGCACAGATACGCAGTATTTT. Encoded protein: CASSLGDYPSTDTQYF.

This chain connects TRBV2 to TRBJ2-5; TRBD2 matches at 7 bases. Germline trimming cut 11 bases from V and 3 bases from J; bases unmatched to any gene: 9. Looked up from germline, CDR1 is SNHLY and CDR2 is FYNNEI. The CDR3 sequence is 13 residues long. The CDR3 reads CASKRDYEETQYF. CDR3 DNA: TGTGCCTCCAAGAGGGACTACGAAGAGACCCAGTACTTC.

This chain joins TRBV4-3 and TRBJ2-1, with TRBD2 as a possible D gene (7 bases). The CDR3 is 17 amino acids. Between the trimmed V and J ends, which lost 0 bases and 0 bases, there was a span of 12 bases. Germline V CDR1 and CDR2: LGHNA, YSLEER. This CDR3 reads CASSQDKGGASYNEQFF. The CDR3 DNA reads as TGCGCCAGCAGCCAAGATAAAGGGGGGGCCTCCTACAATGAGCAGTTCTTC.

The rearrangement uses TRBV6-5 and TRBJ1-1, with D uncertain. Germline loops: CDR1 MNHEY, CDR2 SVGAGI. V lost 4 bases and J 4 bases, leaving 10 bases between the germline ends. The CDR3 contains 13 residues. CDR3 loop: CASSSPGSTEAFF. CDR3 nucleotide sequence: TGTGCCAGCAGTTCCCCGGGTTCCACTGAAGCTTTCTTT.

This clone was detected once. The chain joins TRBV5-8 to TRBJ1-3; 7 nucleotides match TRBD1. From germline, CDR1 is SGHTS and CDR2 YDEGEE. The CDR3 extends over 16 amino acids. J gave up 3 bases and V 2 bases, and 8 bases lay outside the gene matches. The CDR3: CASSFTRGRGGNTIYF. The CDR3 DNA is TGTGCCAGCAGCTTTACAAGGGGGCGAGGTGGAAACACCATATATTTT.

The chain joins TRBV29-1 to TRBJ1-2, with TRBD1 matching 8 bases. Germline CDR1 SQVTM, CDR2 ANQGSEA. The CDR3 contains 11 residues. V dropped 4 bases and J dropped 8; count of bases not matched to a gene: 3. CDR3 coding DNA: TGCAGCGTTGGCCCAGGGGGCGGCTACACCTTC. The encoded protein is CSVGPGGGYTF.

J is TRBJ2-5 and V is TRBV30, with D tentatively TRBD2 (5 bases). Germline V gene data show CDR1 as GTSNPN and CDR2 as SVGIG (reference sequence). V lost 2 bases to trimming and J lost 4 bases, with 11 bases between them. The CDR3 spans 13 residues. The CDR3: CAWSRLLTETQYF. For the CDR3, the DNA is TGTGCCTGGAGTCGACTACTCACAGAGACCCAGTACTTC.

This chain uses TRBV11-3 with TRBJ2-5, with TRBD2 matching 9 bases. The CDR3 has 15 residues. V shed 1 base, J shed 5 bases, and the junction held 5 bases outside the gene matches. Germline V lookup: CDR1 SGHNT, CDR2 YENEEA. The CDR3 reads CASSLGSSGMETQYF. Written as DNA, the CDR3 is TGTGCCAGCAGCTTAGGGTCTAGCGGGATGGAGACCCAGTACTTC.

The table lists this clone with a few counts. This chain links TRBV11-3 with TRBJ2-1, with D perhaps TRBD1 (5 bases). This CDR3 has 14 residues. Germline loops: CDR1 SGHNT, CDR2 YENEEA. Trimming took off 3 bases at V and 5 bases at J, with 11 bases between the two ends. CDR3 coding DNA: TGTGCCAGCAGCTTCTCTGCAGGGCACAATGAGCAGTTCTTC. This sequence encodes CASSFSAGHNEQFF.

The chain has TRBV4-3 and TRBJ1-2; no clear D gene. The CDR3 length is 19 residues. Trimming pared 0 bases from V and 5 bases from J, leaving 25 bases between. The germline V gene has CDR1 LGHNA and CDR2 YSLEER. The CDR3 loop is CASSQEKVWSASRGYGYTF. Written as DNA, the CDR3 is TGCGCCAGCAGCCAAGAAAAGGTGTGGTCGGCGTCCCGAGGGTATGGCTACACCTTC.

The chain combines TRBV5-1 with TRBJ2-1, with D maybe TRBD2 (5 bases). The V gene's germline CDR1 is SGHRS and CDR2 YFSETQ. CDR3 length: 16 residues. V was cut by 5 bases and J by 0 bases, with 15 bases left in between. The CDR3 DNA is TGCGCCAGCAGACTAAGCGGCTCTAGCTCCTACAATGAGCAGTTCTTC. It yields the protein CASRLSGSSSYNEQFF.

The rearrangement joins TRBV7-6 to TRBJ1-6, with unresolved D. The CDR3 extends over 15 amino acids. Trimming removed 0 bases from V and 4 bases from J, with 7 bases in between. Germline assignment: CDR1 SGHVS and CDR2 FNYEAQ. CDR3 sequence reads: CASSLATGYNSPLHF. The CDR3 coding sequence is TGTGCCAGCAGCTTAGCGACGGGTTATAATTCACCCCTCCACTTT.

The chain carries TRBV7-2 and TRBJ2-5; D may be TRBD2 (6 bases). Germline V gene lookup returns CDR1 SGHTA and CDR2 FQGNSA. Trimming removed 4 bases from V and 4 bases from J, with 10 bases in between. This CDR3 is built from 13 residues. The DNA of the CDR3 is TGTGCCAGCAGCTGGGGGGTGCGAGAGACCCAGTACTTC. It codes for CASSWGVRETQYF.

This sequence joins TRBV7-3 and TRBJ2-1; 9 bases agree with TRBD1. Germline CDR1 SGHTA, CDR2 FQGTGA. This CDR3 is 15 amino acids long. The V gene end was trimmed by 4 bases and the J gene end by 0 bases; junction bases not matched to a gene: 1. CDR3 in DNA: TGTGCCAGCAGCTCGGACAGGGGCTCCTACAATGAGCAGTTCTTC. Its translation: CASSSDRGSYNEQFF.

The chain carries TRBV6-2 or TRBV6-3 and TRBJ1-5; a possible D gene is TRBD1 (5 bases). This CDR3 contains 14 residues. Germline-derived CDR1 and CDR2 are MNHEY and SVGEGT. The V and J ends lost 4 bases and 1 base respectively, with 8 bases between them. CDR3 sequence: CASSLGRSNQPQHF. In DNA form, the CDR3 reads TGTGCCAGCAGTTTGGGGCGGAGCAATCAGCCCCAGCATTTT.

V and J are TRBV29-1 and TRBJ1-2, with a possible D match to TRBD1 (5 bases). This CDR3 region has 11 residues. CDR1 is SQVTM, CDR2 ANQGSEA, per germline. V was shortened by 7 bases and J by 3 bases, with 9 bases between the two germline ends. The CDR3 here is CSAGHDYGYTF. The CDR3 DNA reads TGCAGCGCTGGACACGACTATGGCTACACCTTC.

This clone turned up a few times. The rearrangement joins TRBV2 to TRBJ2-2; TRBD1 aligns across 7 bases. There are 12 residues in the CDR3. J was trimmed by 6 bases and V by 6 bases; bases with no gene match: 1. Germline-derived CDR1 and CDR2 are SNHLY and FYNNEI. CDR3 bases: TGTGCCAGCAGACAGGGGCCCGGGGAGCTGTTTTTT. Encoded protein: CASRQGPGELFF.

This clone was counted a single time. Written as DNA, the CDR3 is TGTGCCTGGGGGCAGGGGGCTTCTGGAAACACCATATATTTT. It specifies CAWGQGASGNTIYF. V and J are TRBV30 and TRBJ1-3; 8 bases are a match to TRBD1. The trim removed 5 bases at V and 1 base at J, leaving 4 bases unmatched. The CDR3 is made up of 14 amino acids. Germline lookup yields CDR1 GTSNPN and CDR2 SVGIG (reference sequence).

The chain links TRBV28 to TRBJ1-4; D possibly corresponds to TRBD1 (5 bases). This CDR3 spans 12 amino acids. The V gene lost 6 bases and the J gene lost 7 bases, with 9 bases spanning the gap. Germline V gene sequence: CDR1 MDHEN, CDR2 SYDVKM. This chain's CDR3 is CASRQGIEKLFF. In DNA, the CDR3 is TGTGCCAGCAGGCAGGGCATTGAAAAACTGTTTTTT.

V gene TRBV5-1 combines with J gene TRBJ1-4, with 7 bases that match TRBD1. This CDR3 has 17 residues. V lost 0 bases, J lost 3 bases, and 8 bases stayed unmatched. Germline CDR1 SGHRS, CDR2 YFSETQ. The CDR3 nucleotides read TGCGCCAGCAGCTTGGCGATAGGGGGCCGCGCTAATGAAAAACTGTTTTTT. Translation gives CASSLAIGGRANEKLFF. Using reference TRBV5-1 and TRBJ1-4 for the parts outside the CDR3, the full variable domain is KAGVTQTPRYLIKTRGQQVTLSCSPISGHRSVSWYQQTPGQGLQFLFEYFSETQRNKGNFPGRFSGRQFSNSRSEMNVSTLELGDSALYLCASSLAIGGRANEKLFFGSGTQLSVL.

The chain couples TRBV5-1 to TRBJ1-1, with D perhaps TRBD1 (5 bases). V shed 3 bases and J shed 3 bases, with 12 bases lying between them. The germline CDR1 and CDR2 sequences are SGHRS and YFSETQ. This CDR3 region has 14 residues. The CDR3 protein is CASSWYTGDTEAFF. In nucleotides, the CDR3 is TGCGCCAGCAGCTGGTATACGGGGGACACTGAAGCTTTCTTT.

The chain employs TRBV7-9 and TRBJ2-5; 10 bases are shared with TRBD1. The CDR3 loop spans 15 amino acids. The germline gives CDR1 SEHNR, CDR2 FQNEAQ (reference sequence). V gave up 5 bases and J gave up 1 base; unmatched junction bases: 4. CDR3 sequence reads: CASSPRTGGQETQYF. The CDR3 nucleotides read TGTGCCAGCAGCCCAAGGACAGGGGGCCAAGAGACCCAGTACTTC.

The chain carries TRBV10-3 and TRBJ1-1, with D hard to call. Germline V gene data show CDR1 as ENHRY and CDR2 as SYGVKD. The CDR3 length is 11 residues. Trimming removed 5 bases at V and 4 bases at J, with 5 bases between. CDR3 sequence (DNA): TGTGCCATCAGTTCTAGCACTGAAGCTTTCTTT. Translated, it gives CAISSSTEAFF.

This chain connects TRBV9 to TRBJ2-2; 11 bases fit TRBD2. From germline, CDR1 is SGDLS and CDR2 YYNGEE. After removal of 2 bases from V and 7 bases from J, the junction contained 7 bases not matched to a gene. This CDR3 is built from 16 residues. The chain's CDR3 is CASSVISGGAGGELFF. The DNA of the CDR3 is TGTGCCAGCAGCGTCATTAGCGGGGGGGCTGGCGGGGAGCTGTTTTTT.

Concerning this clone: This is likely a read error, given that the CDR3 carries no conserved phenylalanine or tryptophan at its end. The DNA is left out, because the CDR3 cannot be placed on it with certainty; the CDR3 is given as TCRdb lists it. The chain employs TRBV4-3 and TRBJ2-4; TRBD1, the table's D call, lacks a check against the DNA. CDR1 is LGHNA and CDR2 is YSLEER in the germline V gene. The CDR3 has 12 amino acids, counting both end residues. This chain's CDR3 is CASSQGEDRGLL.

The chain recombines TRBV14 with TRBJ2-3; TRBD1 matches at 9 bases. The V segment lost 2 bases and the J segment 0 bases; nucleotides outside the gene matches: 3. CDR1 is SGHDN and CDR2 is FVKESK in the germline V gene. The CDR3 contains 16 residues. The CDR3 coding sequence is TGTGCCAGCAGCCAACGGACAGGGGAGAGCACAGATACGCAGTATTTT. Amino acid sequence: CASSQRTGESTDTQYF.

J is TRBJ1-2 and V is TRBV6-5; D uncertain. The CDR3 is 14 residues long. CDR1 is MNHEY and CDR2 is SVGAGI in the germline V gene. V lost 5 bases to trimming and J lost 2 bases, with 12 bases between them. DNA for the CDR3: TGTGCCAGCAGTCCTACCGGGAGCAACTATGGCTACACCTTC. It specifies CASSPTGSNYGYTF.

The rearrangement joins TRBV27 to TRBJ2-2; the D gene is possibly TRBD1 (6 bases). This CDR3 region has 15 residues. Germline loops: CDR1 MNHEY, CDR2 SMNVEV (reference sequence). Trimming shortened V by 0 bases and J by 4 bases, and 9 bases separated the two germline ends. The CDR3 DNA sequence: TGTGCCAGCAGTTTATCCGGGACATCCACCGGGGAGCTGTTTTTT. Its protein is CASSLSGTSTGELFF.

V and J are TRBV28 and TRBJ1-2; 11 bases fit TRBD1. Germline V CDR1 and CDR2: MDHEN, SYDVKM. V gave up 6 bases and J gave up 11 bases; unmatched junction bases: 5. The CDR3 runs 12 residues. CDR3 protein: CASRRTGGGYTF. The CDR3 nucleotides are TGTGCCAGCAGGCGGACAGGGGGCGGTTACACCTTC.

This chain uses TRBV5-4 with TRBJ2-2, with D possibly matching TRBD2 (6 bases). Germline CDR1 SGHNT, CDR2 YYREEE (reference sequence). V gave up 4 bases and J gave up 2 bases, with 21 bases separating them. The CDR3 spans 18 residues. CDR3 sequence: CASSRERSSGPNTGELFF. The CDR3 nucleotides read TGTGCCAGCAGCCGGGAGCGTTCCAGCGGACCCAACACCGGGGAGCTGTTTTTT.

This rearrangement joins TRBV7-9 to TRBJ2-1; the D gene is possibly TRBD2 (6 bases). V gave up 7 bases and J gave up 3 bases, with 16 bases separating them. Per the germline V gene, CDR1 is SEHNR and CDR2 is FQNEAQ (reference sequence). This CDR3 has 15 residues. The CDR3 is CASMGVGRGYNEQFF. In DNA, the CDR3 is TGTGCCAGCATGGGGGTAGGGCGGGGCTACAATGAGCAGTTCTTC.